This T cell receptor (beta chain) was recovered during a study of blood T cells in healthy people across ages. PCR was performed a second time for 7 to 11 cycles using a sample-barcoded 5' primer and a J-beta primer mix. TCRdb reprocessed the 5' RACE reads with MiXCR, giving one entry per CDR3 protein. The sample yields more than 800,000 distinct CDR3 sequences, 40% to 50% seen once. Germline values: CDR1 SGHAT, CDR2 FQNNGV. Trimming took 1 base from V and 12 from J; bases not matched to a gene: 2. This CDR3 spans 12 amino acids. Notes on the study in general: Possibly, changes in expanded clonotypes were confounded because donor CMV status was unknown.

Points on this clonotype: Its antigen is unknown.

Sequencing input: blood. The TCR comes from a woman aged 60 to 75 in good health. V and J are TRBV11-2 and TRBJ2-1; 8 positions agree with TRBD1. CDR3 region: CASSLVDRGQFF. The CDR3 bases are TGTGCCAGCAGCTTAGTCGACAGGGGGCAGTTCTTC.